This TCR beta chain originates from a study of blood T cells in healthy people across ages. This clonotype was counted ten times or more. Its matching antigen is unknown. Ranging in age from about 6 to 95, the donors were healthy Caucasian individuals from Russia. Through a sample-barcoded 5' primer and a J-beta primer mix, a second PCR was run for about 7 to 12 cycles. Each of the samples gave a minimum of 2.5 million paired-end reads that contained CDR3. One entry per CDR3 protein results from TCRdb running MiXCR on the 5' RACE reads. This sample has more than 800,000 distinct CDR3 sequences, with more than 25% found just once. Study results and caveats: TCR beta diversity tracked closely with naive T cell percentage. Age showed a roughly linear inverse relationship with TCR beta diversity per million T cells.

The source is a woman of 80 years or more in good health. The specimen was blood.

In nucleotides, the CDR3 is TGTGCCAGCAGCTTCACCGACAGGAACACTGAAGCTTTCTTT. Protein product: CASSFTDRNTEAFF. The chain recombines TRBV7-9 with TRBJ1-1, with D possibly TRBD1 on 5 matching bases. With 3 bases removed from V and 1 base from J, the gap between germline ends came to 9 bases. From germline, CDR1 is SEHNR and CDR2 FQNEAQ (reference sequence). The CDR3 is 14 amino acids.